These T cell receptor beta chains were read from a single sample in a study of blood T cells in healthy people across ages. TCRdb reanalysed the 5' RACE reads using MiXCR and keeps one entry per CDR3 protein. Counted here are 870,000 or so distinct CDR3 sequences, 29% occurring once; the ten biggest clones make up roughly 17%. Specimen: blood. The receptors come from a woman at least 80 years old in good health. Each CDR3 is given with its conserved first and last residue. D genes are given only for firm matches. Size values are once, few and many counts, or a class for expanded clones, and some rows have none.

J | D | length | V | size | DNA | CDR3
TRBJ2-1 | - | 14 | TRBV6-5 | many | TGTGCCAGCAGTTACGGGGGGACGAGTGGTGAGCAGTTCTTC | CASSYGGTSGEQFF
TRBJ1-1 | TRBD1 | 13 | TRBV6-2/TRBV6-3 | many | TGTGCCAGCAGCCAGGGGGGGATGACTGAAGCTTTCTTT | CASSQGGMTEAFF
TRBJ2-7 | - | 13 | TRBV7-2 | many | TGTGCCAGCAGCGACCAGGAAATTAGCGAGCAGTACTTC | CASSDQEISEQYF
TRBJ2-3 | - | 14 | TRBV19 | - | TGTGCCAGCAACAAAGGGGGTGGCACAGATACGCAGTATTTT | CASNKGGGTDTQYF
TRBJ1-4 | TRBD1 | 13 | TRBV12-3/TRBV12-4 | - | TGTGCCAGCAGGTCGCCTACAGGGGGAAAACTGTTTTTT | CASRSPTGGKLFF
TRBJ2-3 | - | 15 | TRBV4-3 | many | TGCGCCAGCAGCCTAAGGTCCCCCGGCACAGATACGCAGTATTTT | CASSLRSPGTDTQYF
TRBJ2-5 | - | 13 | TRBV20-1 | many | TGCAGTGCTAGAGTTAGCAACCAAGAGACCCAGTACTTC | CSARVSNQETQYF
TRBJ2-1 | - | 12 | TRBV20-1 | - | TGCAGTGCTAGAGATAGGCCGTTTGAGCAGTTCTTC | CSARDRPFEQFF
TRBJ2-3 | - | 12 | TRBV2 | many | TGTGCCAGCCACTTCCTCACAGATACGCAGTATTTT | CASHFLTDTQYF
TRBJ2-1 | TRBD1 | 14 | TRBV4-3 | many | TGCGCCAGCAAGGGACAGCTCTCCTACAATGAGCAGTTCTTC | CASKGQLSYNEQFF
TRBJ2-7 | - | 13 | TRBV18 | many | TGTGCCAGCTCACCACCGGGCGACTACGAGCAGTACTTC | CASSPPGDYEQYF
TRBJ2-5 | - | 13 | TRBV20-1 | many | TGCAGTGCTAGAGGGGGAAGCCAAGAGACCCAGTACTTC | CSARGGSQETQYF
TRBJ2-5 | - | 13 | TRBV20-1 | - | TGCAGTGCTAGAGGCCCTAGGGTCGAGGCCCAGTACTTC | CSARGPRVEAQYF
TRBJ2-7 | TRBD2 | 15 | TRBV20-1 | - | TGCAGTGCTAGAGATCCAGCGGGAGGGTCCTACGAGCAGTACTTC | CSARDPAGGSYEQYF
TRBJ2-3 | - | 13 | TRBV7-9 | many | TGTGCCACATTGGGAGGAAGCACAGATACGCAGTATTTT | CATLGGSTDTQYF
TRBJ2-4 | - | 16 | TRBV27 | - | TGTGCCAGCAGTTTGGGTCCCAGGGCGGGAAAAAACATTCAGTACTTC | CASSLGPRAGKNIQYF
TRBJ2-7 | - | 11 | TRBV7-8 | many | TGTGCCAGCAGCCCCCCGGGACAGCAGTACTTC | CASSPPGQQYF
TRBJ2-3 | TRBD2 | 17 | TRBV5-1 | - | TGCGCCAGCAGCCTCTCGACCGGGACTAGGGGCACAGATACGCAGTATTTT | CASSLSTGTRGTDTQYF
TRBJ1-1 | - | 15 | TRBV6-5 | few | TGTGCCAGCAGTTACGTTCGGCTAGAGAACACTGAAGCTTTCTTT | CASSYVRLENTEAFF
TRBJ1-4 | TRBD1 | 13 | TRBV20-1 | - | TGCAGTGCCGGCGGGACAGGGTGTGAAAAACTGTTTTTT | CSAGGTGCEKLFF
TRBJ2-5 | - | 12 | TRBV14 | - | TGTGCCAGCAACCTAAGGACAGAGACCCAGTACTTC | CASNLRTETQYF
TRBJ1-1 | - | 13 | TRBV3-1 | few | TGTGCCAGCAGCCAAGGAGGGGCCACTGAAGCTTTCTTT | CASSQGGATEAFF
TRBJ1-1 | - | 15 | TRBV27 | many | TGTGCCAGCAGTAGAGCAGACGGGAAGAACACTGAAGCTTTCTTT | CASSRADGKNTEAFF
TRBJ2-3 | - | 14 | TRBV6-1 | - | TGTGCCAGCAGTGTACCAAGGTCTCCAGATACGCAGTATTTT | CASSVPRSPDTQYF
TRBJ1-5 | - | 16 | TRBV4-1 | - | TGCGCCAGCAGCCAAGAAGACAGGTCTCGCAATCAGCCCCAGCATTTT | CASSQEDRSRNQPQHF
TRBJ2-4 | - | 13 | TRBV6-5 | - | TGTGCCAGCAGTTCACCCTCGATAAACATTCAGTACTTC | CASSSPSINIQYF
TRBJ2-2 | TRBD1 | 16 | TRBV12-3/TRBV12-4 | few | TGTGCCAGCAGAGACCGACAGGGGCCGAACACCGGGGAGCTGTTTTTT | CASRDRQGPNTGELFF
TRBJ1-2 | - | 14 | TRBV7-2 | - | TGTGCCAGCGGCTTAGGGCCAGGTAGTGGAGGCTACACCTTC | CASGLGPGSGGYTF
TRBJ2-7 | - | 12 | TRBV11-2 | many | TGTGCCAGCAGCTCCTACGGTAACGAGCAGTACTTC | CASSSYGNEQYF
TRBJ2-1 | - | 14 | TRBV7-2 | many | TGTGCCAGCAGCTCCCTTCCGTCCTACAATGAGCAGTTCTTC | CASSSLPSYNEQFF
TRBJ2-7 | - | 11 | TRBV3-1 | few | TGTGCCAGCGCCGGGGACTACGAGCAGTACTTC | CASAGDYEQYF
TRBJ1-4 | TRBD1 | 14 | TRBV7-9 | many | TGTGCCAGCAGCCCGACAGGGGTAGTTGAAAAACTGTTTTTT | CASSPTGVVEKLFF
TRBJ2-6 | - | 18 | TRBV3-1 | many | TGTGCCAGCAGCCAAGATAGTCCAGGGACCTCTGGGGCCAACGTCCTGACTTTC | CASSQDSPGTSGANVLTF
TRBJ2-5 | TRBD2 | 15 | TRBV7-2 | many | TGTGCCAGCAGCCCGACTAGCGGGGGGAAAGAGACCCAGTACTTC | CASSPTSGGKETQYF
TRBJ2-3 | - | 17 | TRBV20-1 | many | TGCAGTGCTTCTCACCTACCTGGGGGGACGGACACAGATACGCAGTATTTT | CSASHLPGGTDTDTQYF
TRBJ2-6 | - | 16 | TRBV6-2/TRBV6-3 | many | TGTGCCAGCAGGAGACAGTCGATCTCTGGGGCCAACGTCCTGACTTTC | CASRRQSISGANVLTF
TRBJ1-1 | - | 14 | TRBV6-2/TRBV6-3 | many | TGTGCCAGCAGTTACCGGATGCGGGGCACTGAAGCTTTCTTT | CASSYRMRGTEAFF
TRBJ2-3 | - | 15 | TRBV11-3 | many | TGCGCCAGCAGCTTGTTCGGCCTTAGCACAGATACGCAGTATTTT | CASSLFGLSTDTQYF
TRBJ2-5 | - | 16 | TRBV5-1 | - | TGCGCCAGCAGCTTGTGGGCAGGGGCCGCCGCAGAGACCCAGTACTTC | CASSLWAGAAAETQYF
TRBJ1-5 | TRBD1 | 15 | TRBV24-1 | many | TGTGCCACCAGTGATGCCTCAGGGGGCGGACAGCCCCAGCATTTT | CATSDASGGGQPQHF
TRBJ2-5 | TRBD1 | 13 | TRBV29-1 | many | TGCAGCGTTGAGAGGGGGCCTTCGGAGACCCAGTACTTC | CSVERGPSETQYF
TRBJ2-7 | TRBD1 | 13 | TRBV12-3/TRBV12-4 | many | TGTGCCAGCAGCATCCGGGACAGGGATAAGCAGTACTTC | CASSIRDRDKQYF
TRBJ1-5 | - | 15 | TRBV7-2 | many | TGTGCCAGCAGCCCGGGAGATACATCGTATCAGCCCCAGCATTTT | CASSPGDTSYQPQHF
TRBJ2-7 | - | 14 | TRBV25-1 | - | TGTGCCAGCAGCCTAGATGGGCCGCCCTACGAGCAGTACTTC | CASSLDGPPYEQYF
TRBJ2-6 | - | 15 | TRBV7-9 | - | TGTGCCAGCAGCTCTGGGGCCGCCGGGGCCAACGTCCTGACTTTC | CASSSGAAGANVLTF
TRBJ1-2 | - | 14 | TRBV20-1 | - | TGCAGTGCTTCGACCTCCGACACGGCCTATGGCTACACCTTC | CSASTSDTAYGYTF
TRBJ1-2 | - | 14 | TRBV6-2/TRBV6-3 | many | TGTGCCAGCAGTCTCCCGGGCGTCAACTATGGCTACACCTTC | CASSLPGVNYGYTF
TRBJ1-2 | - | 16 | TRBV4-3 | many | TGCGCCAGCAGCCAAGATTCCGGCGTAAAGTTCTATGGCTACACCTTC | CASSQDSGVKFYGYTF
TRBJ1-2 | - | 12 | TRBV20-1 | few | TGCAGTGCCCCTGCTAGTTGCTATGGCTACACCTTC | CSAPASCYGYTF
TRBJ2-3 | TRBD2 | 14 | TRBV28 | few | TGTGCCAGCAGTCGAGCGGGGGGGCAATATACGCAGTATTTT | CASSRAGGQYTQYF
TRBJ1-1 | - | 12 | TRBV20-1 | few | TGCAGTGCTAGGGGGGCCCTCGCTGAAGCTTTCTTT | CSARGALAEAFF
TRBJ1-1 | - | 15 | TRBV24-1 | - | TGTGCCACCAGGTCGAACGGGGGGGGAAGCACTGAAGCTTTCTTT | CATRSNGGGSTEAFF
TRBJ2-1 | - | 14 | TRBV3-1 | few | TGTGCCAGCAGCCAAGAAGGGGATTCCAATGAGCAGTTCTTC | CASSQEGDSNEQFF